The 17 T cell receptor beta chains listed next were all sequenced from one sample in a study of blood T cell repertoires in COVID-19. Method: immunoSEQ multiplex PCR; TCRdb's copy keeps in-frame clones and lacks some. The sample holds under 250,000 clones; 86% are singletons and the top ten take approximately 13%. Sequencing used peripheral blood. These receptors all come from a man at least 80 years old with acute or convalescent COVID-19.

The gene calls are TRBV18 and TRBJ1-1; 11 nucleotides align to TRBD1. The junction had 1 base not matched to a gene; V was cut back by 1 base and J by 0 bases. The length of the CDR3 is 16 residues. Germline V gene data show CDR1 as KGHSH and CDR2 as LQKENI. The CDR3 here is CASSPRTGGMNTEAFF. CDR3 DNA sequence: TGTGCCAGCTCACCACGGACAGGGGGCATGAACACTGAAGCTTTCTTT. Supplemented by reference TRBV18 and TRBJ1-1, the full variable domain reads NAGVMQNPRHLVRRRGQEARLRCSPMKGHSHVYWYRQLPEEGLKFMVYLQKENIIDESGMPKERFSAEFPKEGPSILRIQQVVRGDSAAYFCASSPRTGGMNTEAFFGQGTRLTVV.

This chain uses TRBV4-2 with TRBJ1-2; D might be TRBD1 (5 bases). V lost 1 base and J 8 bases, leaving 17 bases between the germline ends. Germline CDR1 and CDR2: LGHNA and YNFKEQ. The length of the CDR3 is 15 residues. The CDR3 DNA reads TGTGCCAGCAGCCAAGGGGGGGGTGTGGGAGAGGGCTACACCTTC. Protein sequence: CASSQGGGVGEGYTF.

V and J are TRBV5-5 and TRBJ2-3, with D possibly TRBD1 on 5 matching bases. This CDR3 has 15 amino acids. Germline-derived CDR1 and CDR2 are SGHKS and YYEKEE (reference sequence). The germline V and J ends were trimmed by 4 bases and 4 bases, with 16 bases remaining between them. DNA of the CDR3: TGTGCCAGCAGCCAGCAGGGATATAGGGCAGATACGCAGTATTTT. Protein: CASSQQGYRADTQYF.

The chain uses TRBV7-2 and TRBJ1-2; no firm D call. There are 13 residues in the CDR3. Germline CDR1 SGHTA, CDR2 FQGNSA. Trimming stripped 2 bases from V and 4 bases from J, with 8 bases between. CDR3 nucleotide sequence: TGTGCCAGCAGCTTAACGGGATCCTATGGCTACACCTTC. Its protein product is CASSLTGSYGYTF.

The chain couples TRBV5-1 to TRBJ1-2; TRBD1 aligns across 8 bases. CDR3 size: 15 residues. The trim removed 0 bases at V and 5 bases at J, leaving 6 bases unmatched. The germline V gene has CDR1 SGHRS and CDR2 YFSETQ. The CDR3 DNA reads as TGCGCCAGCAGCTTGGCCCAGGGGGCCAGTTATGGCTACACCTTC. Protein product: CASSLAQGASYGYTF.

The V and J genes are TRBV3-1 (or the pseudogene TRBV3-2) and TRBJ2-1; 7 bases agree with TRBD2. J lost 6 bases, V lost 4 bases, and 6 bases had no gene match. Per the germline V gene, CDR1 is LGHDT and CDR2 is YNNKEL (reference sequence). The CDR3 totals 14 residues. In nucleotides, the CDR3 is TGTGCCAGCAGCCTCGTGGGGGGGAGCAATGAGCAGTTCTTC. Translation gives CASSLVGGSNEQFF.

The chain uses TRBV27 and TRBJ2-7, with D possibly matching TRBD2 (5 bases). Trimming took 8 bases from V and 3 from J, leaving 5 bases between them. The length of the CDR3 is 10 residues. CDR1 is MNHEY and CDR2 is SMNVEV in the germline V gene (reference sequence). The CDR3 DNA reads TGTGCCAGCGGACTCTACGAGCAGTACTTC. It translates to CASGLYEQYF.

The chain links TRBV18 to TRBJ1-3, with 7 bases identical to TRBD1. With V trimmed by 0 bases and J by 2 bases, 4 bases remained unmatched. CDR3 length equals 16 residues. From germline, CDR1 is KGHSH and CDR2 LQKENI. In DNA form, the CDR3 reads TGTGCCAGCTCACCACCGGCGACAGGGCCTGGAAACACCATATATTTT. Translating it yields CASSPPATGPGNTIYF. Full variable domain (remainder filled in from reference TRBV18 and TRBJ1-3): NAGVMQNPRHLVRRRGQEARLRCSPMKGHSHVYWYRQLPEEGLKFMVYLQKENIIDESGMPKERFSAEFPKEGPSILRIQQVVRGDSAAYFCASSPPATGPGNTIYFGEGSWLTVV.

The chain joins TRBV7-2 to TRBJ2-1, with 9 positions matching TRBD2. The CDR3 totals 13 residues. Germline values: CDR1 SGHTA, CDR2 FQGNSA. V lost 9 bases and J lost 5; bases outside the gene matches: 5. The CDR3 nucleotides are TGTGCCAGTGGAGCGGGGGGACACAATGAGCAGTTCTTC. This gives the protein CASGAGGHNEQFF.

The rearrangement links TRBV19 to TRBJ1-6; D is perhaps TRBD1 (5 bases). Germline V lookup: CDR1 LNHDA, CDR2 SQIVND (reference sequence). Deletions cut 5 bases from V and 1 base from J, with 9 bases between. This CDR3 has 15 residues. The CDR3 here is CASSAQGSYNSPLHF. The CDR3 bases are TGTGCCAGTAGTGCGCAGGGATCCTATAATTCACCCCTCCACTTT.

The rearrangement joins TRBV5-4 to TRBJ1-2; 7 bases align to TRBD1. V shed 0 bases and J 9 bases; nucleotides not matched to a gene: 2. The CDR3 loop spans 12 amino acids. Germline V lookup: CDR1 SGHNT, CDR2 YYREEE (reference sequence). CDR3 DNA sequence: TGTGCCAGCAGCTTGGAACAGGGGAGCTACACCTTC. Its protein is CASSLEQGSYTF.

The V call is TRBV5-8, the J call TRBJ2-1, with 10 positions matching TRBD2. CDR3 length equals 17 residues. With V trimmed by 4 bases and J by 2 bases, 9 bases remained unmatched. The V gene's germline CDR1 is SGHTS and CDR2 YDEGEE. For the CDR3, the DNA is TGTGCCAGCAGCCAAACAAACCTAGCGGGAGCCTACAATGAGCAGTTCTTC. Translated: CASSQTNLAGAYNEQFF.

J is TRBJ2-1 and V is TRBV9; D not certain. Germline V gene lookup returns CDR1 SGDLS and CDR2 YYNGEE. Trimming pared 0 bases from V and 9 bases from J, leaving 10 bases between. The CDR3 spans 13 residues. CDR3 loop: CASSVGSALEQFF. The CDR3 coding sequence is TGTGCCAGCAGCGTAGGTAGTGCTCTTGAGCAGTTCTTC.

The V call is TRBV7-2, the J call TRBJ2-1; D is uncertain. The CDR3 length is 15 residues. Per germline, CDR1 SGHTA and CDR2 FQGNSA. The V and J ends lost 2 bases and 0 bases respectively, with 8 bases between them. The CDR3 DNA is TGTGCCAGCAGCTTAATGCCAGGCTCCTACAATGAGCAGTTCTTC. It encodes CASSLMPGSYNEQFF.

The chain carries TRBV18 and TRBJ2-5; D possibly corresponds to TRBD2 (5 bases). The length of the CDR3 is 14 residues. Trimming took 5 bases from V and 3 from J, leaving 13 bases between them. Germline lookup yields CDR1 KGHSH and CDR2 LQKENI. The CDR3 region has the DNA TGTGCCAGCTCAGCGGGCCCTCTGAAAGAGACCCAGTACTTC. Its protein is CASSAGPLKETQYF.

The chain employs TRBV24-1 and TRBJ2-1; the D gene is possibly TRBD1 (6 bases). This CDR3 spans 16 amino acids. Germline CDR1 KGHDR, CDR2 SFDVKD. V shed 3 bases and J shed 1 base, with 12 bases lying between them. CDR3 nucleotide sequence: TGTGCCACCAGTGATACCACAGGGAAATCCTACAATGAGCAGTTCTTC. This gives the protein CATSDTTGKSYNEQFF.

This clone was seen once. This chain links TRBV11-2 with TRBJ2-5; 7 nucleotides line up with TRBD1. Germline CDR1 SGHAT, CDR2 FQNNGV. The ends lost 8 bases at V and 4 bases at J; junction bases unmatched: 10. This CDR3 has 14 residues. The CDR3 DNA is TGTGCCAGCCGGGACAGAAACAGCCGAGAGACCCAGTACTTC. Residues: CASRDRNSRETQYF.